These T cell receptor beta chains were read from a single sample in a study of blood T cell repertoires in COVID-19. Clones were sequenced by immunoSEQ multiplex PCR, and TCRdb holds only the in-frame ones, with some missing. The table has about 100,000 clones, approximately 90% seen once. Material: peripheral blood. The receptors stem from a man in his sixties with acute or convalescent COVID-19. The conserved cysteine and the conserved F or W are not part of the CDR3 here.

CDR3 length: 10
J gene: TRBJ1-2
V gene: TRBV3-1/TRBV3-2
CDR3 protein: ASSVRGYGYT

CDR3 length: 14
J gene: TRBJ2-4
V gene: TRBV5-4
CDR3 protein: ASSPGQGIAKNIQY

CDR3 length: 11
J gene: TRBJ1-2
V gene: TRBV24-1
CDR3 protein: ATSDSGGFGYT

CDR3 length: 14
J gene: TRBJ2-5
V gene: TRBV15
CDR3 protein: ATSTPGQGREETQY

CDR3 length: 13
J gene: TRBJ1-4
V gene: TRBV6-5
CDR3 protein: ASSPAGTPNEKLF

CDR3 length: 14
J gene: TRBJ1-3
V gene: TRBV7-9
CDR3 protein: ASSPWGENSGNTIY

CDR3 length: 14
J gene: TRBJ2-3
V gene: TRBV5-1
CDR3 protein: ASSLGDRVLTDTQY

CDR3 length: 11
J gene: TRBJ1-1
V gene: TRBV9
CDR3 protein: ASSVQANTEAF

CDR3 length: 13
J gene: TRBJ2-7
V gene: TRBV30
CDR3 protein: AWNSGRASFGEQY

CDR3 length: 12
J gene: TRBJ2-4
V gene: TRBV2
CDR3 protein: ASQTGGDKNIQY

CDR3 length: 14
J gene: TRBJ2-1
V gene: TRBV27
CDR3 protein: ASRSPTGGGVDEQF

CDR3 length: 15
J gene: TRBJ1-3
V gene: TRBV5-1
CDR3 protein: ASSPNRERSSGNTIY

CDR3 length: 10
J gene: TRBJ2-7
V gene: TRBV6-5
CDR3 protein: ASSSRVYEQY

CDR3 length: 12
J gene: TRBJ1-2
V gene: TRBV7-9
CDR3 protein: ASSQGQIAYGYT

CDR3 length: 13
J gene: TRBJ1-2
V gene: TRBV6-5
CDR3 protein: ASSSLTGGGYGYT

CDR3 length: 13
J gene: TRBJ2-5
V gene: TRBV11-2
CDR3 protein: ASSWASGDQETQY

CDR3 length: 13
J gene: TRBJ2-1
V gene: TRBV10-1
CDR3 protein: ASSERDRPGNEQF

CDR3 length: 14
J gene: TRBJ2-1
V gene: TRBV27
CDR3 protein: ASSLSVTAMVHEQF

CDR3 length: 15
J gene: TRBJ2-1
V gene: TRBV5-1
CDR3 protein: ASSLGRAGPSGNEQF

CDR3 length: 10
J gene: TRBJ1-2
V gene: TRBV10-2
CDR3 protein: ASSEPGRGYT

CDR3 length: 15
J gene: TRBJ2-7
V gene: TRBV18
CDR3 protein: ASSPLPPIQGRNEQY

CDR3 length: 13
J gene: TRBJ1-2
V gene: TRBV9
CDR3 protein: ASSAGLEGAYGYT

CDR3 length: 14
J gene: TRBJ1-2
V gene: TRBV30
CDR3 protein: AWSVRETGDLAGYT

CDR3 length: 16
J gene: TRBJ1-4
V gene: TRBV3-1/TRBV3-2
CDR3 protein: ASSRPQTGSGQLKKLF

CDR3 length: 14
J gene: TRBJ2-5
V gene: TRBV5-1
CDR3 protein: ASSLDSQGGSETQY

CDR3 length: 12
J gene: TRBJ2-7
V gene: TRBV2
CDR3 protein: ASSESRGGGEQY

CDR3 length: 14
J gene: TRBJ2-1
V gene: TRBV5-1
CDR3 protein: ASSPVRGSSYNEQF

CDR3 length: 12
J gene: TRBJ1-2
V gene: TRBV2
CDR3 protein: ASIGQGSFSGYT

CDR3 length: 13
J gene: TRBJ1-1
V gene: TRBV7-2
CDR3 protein: ASSLLAGMNTEAF

CDR3 length: 16
J gene: TRBJ2-1
V gene: TRBV18
CDR3 protein: ASSPPQGQGGPPGEQF

CDR3 length: 11
J gene: TRBJ2-1
V gene: TRBV3-1/TRBV3-2
CDR3 protein: ASSPRTSDEQF

CDR3 length: 15
J gene: TRBJ1-1
V gene: TRBV25-1
CDR3 protein: ASSSSDRGLPSTEAF

CDR3 length: 13
J gene: TRBJ2-1
V gene: TRBV19
CDR3 protein: ASSPSLGSRNEQF

CDR3 length: 12
J gene: TRBJ1-1
V gene: TRBV19
CDR3 protein: ASSIGGGVTEAF